This T cell receptor (beta chain) was identified in a study of cytomegalovirus exposure and HLA in healthy donors. PCR amplification relied on 60 Vbeta primers (plus 13 Jbeta primers). Some clones are missing from TCRdb's copy, which holds only in-frame ones; the method was immunoSEQ multiplex PCR. The table lists more than 90,000 clones, 60% to 85% of them singletons. Regarding this clone: The antigen is undetermined.

V shed 4 bases, J shed 4 bases, and the junction held 11 bases outside the gene matches. The CDR3 sequence is 16 residues long. CDR1 and CDR2 from the germline V gene are SGHRS and YFSETQ. Overall study results and limits: After further analysis at a later stage, roughly 16,000 TCR beta sequences were associated with HLA alleles at 0.05 false discovery rate.

The TCR was taken from a man in his forties or fifties in good health and CMV-seronegative. The gene calls are TRBV5-1 and TRBJ2-3; 8 bases are a match to TRBD2. What was sequenced was PBMCs. CDR3 bases: TGCGCCAGCAGCCAAACTAGCGGTGGAGGCGCAGATACGCAGTATTTT. Its protein is CASSQTSGGGADTQYF.